This T cell receptor (beta chain) came from a study of regulatory T cells in long-lasting Graves disease (dated by TCRdb to the early 2020s). Broadly, across the study: In the newly diagnosed Graves' disease group, patients had been taking antithyroid drugs for less than 3 months. Patients with persistent Graves' disease were compared with patients with newly diagnosed Graves' disease using TCR sequencing and RNA sequencing of peripheral blood. The study was conducted in China and was registered as a clinical trial. A total of roughly 35 samples underwent TCR sequencing: some 13 from persistent and around 20 from newly diagnosed Graves' disease patients.

This clonotype was recorded a few times. Its target antigen remains unknown. No much larger clonotype is one base removed from it; base qualities were not supplied. Receptors were amplified or captured by multiplex PCR. Sequencing instrument: Illumina HiSeq 4000. To build TCR beta libraries, CDR3 regions were amplified by Arm-PCR using iRepertoire HTBI primers. Before sequencing, the PCR products underwent gel purification. The authors' pipeline ran thus. Across samples, 62 TRBV and 15 or so TRBJ segments were identified and used for gene usage analysis of CDR3 amino acid clonotypes. COPE and FqMerger were used to merge filtered high-quality paired reads into contigs. BLAST was used to align contigs to IMGT TRBV, TRBD and TRBJ reference genes, and CDR3 was defined according to IMGT. Any clonotype with a frequency above 0.1% was classified as a highly expanded clone. Shannon entropy was used to measure repertoire diversity, and the Gini coefficient was used to measure V-J evenness. Clonotypes shared by more than one individual were considered public. TCRdb ran its own pipeline on the public reads, namely fastp trimming at Q25 and MiXCR clone calling, and kept in-frame beta chains. Rows matching on CDR3 protein sequence are summarized as one entry with the most common DNA and genes. The V and J calls follow TCRdb's processing rather than the paper's. Recorded for this sample are around 480,000 distinct CDR3 sequences; around 15% of them occurred a single time. The ten largest account for more than 10% of the sample.

This sample's time point label indicates: newly diagnosed GD, antithyroid drugs for less than 3 months. For both TCR sequencing and RNA sequencing, RNA was extracted from PBMCs using TRIzol. The diagnosis of Graves' disease was made according to American Thyroid Association guidelines. Patients were recruited from an endocrinology department in Xi'an, China. From each patient, 8 to 10 milliliters of peripheral blood was collected into an EDTA anticoagulant tube. Ficoll Paque Plus density gradient separation was used to isolate PBMCs, and no further T cell sorting was performed. RNA quality was checked with an Agilent 2100 Bioanalyzer and agarose gel, and concentration with a NanoDrop 2000. The study at large found these results: Persistent patients shared more public clonotypes among themselves (around 3,000) than newly diagnosed patients did (about 900). As a limitation, the authors acknowledged that the small sample size may reduce accuracy. Only the TCR beta chain was sequenced and analyzed. Peripheral blood alone was examined, since thyroid tissue, which constituted the primary lesion, could not be accessed. Compared with newly diagnosed patients, patients with persistent Graves' disease had lower TCR Shannon entropy and fewer highly expanded clones, which suggests clonal expansion.

Separately, the same data were catalogued under a study of T cells in Graves' hyperthyroidism and ophthalmopathy. Reported in the second study: Graves' hyperthyroidism was defined as stable when no progression to ophthalmopathy occurred over 18 months of follow-up. Hyperthyroidism patients were newly diagnosed, with disease duration under 2 months, and aged 18 to 65 years. Patients with uncontrolled infections, other autoimmune diseases, pregnancy or lactation were excluded. Diagnoses relied on clinical symptoms, serum thyroxine and TRAb, thyroid ultrasound and orbital computed tomography. The first round of RT-PCR for the TCR CDR3 was performed with the HTBI primer set and the Qiagen OneStep RT-PCR kit. Most expanded thyroid clonotypes (frequency above 0.001) were also detected in blood, suggesting blood repertoires may reflect thyroid immune responses. In cross-validation, a model built on a 13 V-J signature told ophthalmopathy apart from stable hyperthyroidism with 87.88% sensitivity and approximately 81% specificity, and in testing the same model reached 80%/75%. In validation, progression to ophthalmopathy was predicted by the model with 70.59% sensitivity and 72% to 85% specificity, a median of roughly 6 months before onset. A discovery cohort of about 100 patients, roughly 40 with Graves' ophthalmopathy and approximately 60 with stable Graves' hyperthyroidism, was used to find distinguishing TCR V-J signatures. Whether ophthalmopathy could be predicted prospectively was tested in an independent validation cohort made up of under 20 hyperthyroidism patients plus 17 patients who later progressed to ophthalmopathy. For training and testing, the 100 or so patients in the discovery cohort were randomly divided in a 7:3 ratio. Thyroid tissue and blood T-cell repertoires from more than 5 Graves' hyperthyroidism patients were also compared in the study. After sampling, hyperthyroidism patients received methimazole starting at 30 mg daily, and ophthalmopathy patients received high-dose intravenous methylprednisolone. A second multiplex PCR round built the libraries, followed by size selection and purification. Paired-end sequencing of the libraries was performed with 100 bp reads on an Illumina HiSeq2000. SOAPnuke was used to process the raw data, with reads discarded if the reads contained adapters or uncalled bases, had a mean Phred below 15, or lacked an exact constant-primer or identifier match. High-quality paired reads were merged using COPE v1.2.5, and each unique nucleotide sequence was defined as a clonotype. MiTCR v1.1 was used to align clonotypes to the IMGT TRBV, TRBD and TRBJ reference segments. The analysis was restricted to V-J combinations with a frequency above 0.0001, which together covered 99% to 99.2% of the repertoires. A TCS score was defined as the ratio of F50 (clonal expansion) to E x V (chaos), with BLOSUM62-based TCRdist applied between CDR3 peptides within each V-J. Welch's t-statistics and random forest reduced roughly 540 V-J features to roughly 13, which were used in a naive Bayes classifier (R e1071). No statistical method was used to fix the sample size in advance, and group allocation was not hidden from the investigators. The paper reports TCR Vbeta CDR3 sequencing of about 140 peripheral blood samples: fewer than 50 ophthalmopathy, under 85 hyperthyroidism and approximately 17 progressor patients.

The clonotype comes from a man in his forties with Graves disease. Donor details come from another sample of the same person, matched by shared clones. Sequencing was performed on peripheral blood mononuclear cells (PBMCs), taken at new diagnosis, from a patient treated with antithyroid drugs.

CDR3 loop: CSIAAGAKYEQYF. The nucleotide sequence is TGCAGCATCGCCGCGGGGGCTAAATACGAGCAGTACTTC. This chain joins TRBV29-1 to TRBJ2-7, with a tentative D gene TRBD2 over 7 matching bases. The CDR3 runs 13 amino acids, cysteine and phenylalanine included. The DNA shown is the 39-base CDR3, in frame from base 1. V lost 8 bases and J lost 4 bases; the stretch between them is 18 bases long. Taken from the germline V gene, the CDR1 and CDR2 loops are SQVTM and ANQGSEA.